This T cell receptor (beta chain) was documented in a study of T cell responses to AZD1222 COVID-19 vaccine (dated by TCRdb to about 2021). Background for the entire study: AZD1222 recipients whose second dose came at about 4 weeks and those whose second dose came at about 12 weeks were combined into one group, since spike-specific TCR depth and breadth did not differ between the two schedules. A total of around 240 trial participants underwent TCR sequencing, of whom 207 received two doses of AZD1222 and 26 received two doses of the MenACWY control vaccine. Trial participants were enrolled by age into subgroups of 18-55, 56-69 and 70-plus years, and around 150, 28 and 57 TCR-sequenced participants, respectively, were included in these subgroups. What the authors observed across the whole study: The whole spike protein was spanned by vaccine-associated CD4 TCRs, and dominant responses were seen in regions 160-218 and 743-854. Spike-specific TCR breadth and depth rose significantly after two AZD1222 doses compared with day 0 and with MenACWY recipients. Because no day 14 peak-response samples were available, repertoires were characterized only after the peak T cell response. Reportedly, close to half of the unique spike-specific TCRs recognized epitopes lying outside the regions that are mutated in the B.1.351 and B.1.1.7 variants. The 56-69-year group was small, and its depth increase did not reach significance, likely because of low power. Conclusions about previously exposed vaccinees are limited, since just five to seven AZD1222 recipients were seropositive for SARS-CoV-2 at baseline. Participants were mostly white British and included more females than males, and it was suggested by the authors that clonal diversity may have been underestimated.

The CDR3 regions of human TCRbeta chains were subjected to immunosequencing. Per the source publication's procedure: Repertoire TCRs were checked for matches against a reference library of SARS-CoV-2-specific TCRs that had been generated using the MIRA antigen-specificity platform. Breadth was defined as the fraction of unique TCRs that were SARS-CoV-2-associated. Depth was defined as the fraction of total T cells that were SARS-CoV-2-associated. Using the MIRA data, every spike-specific TCR was mapped to the spike region that the TCR reacted to and assigned to either a CD4 or a CD8 class. Log10-transformed breadth and depth values were compared by one-way ANOVA with Sidak's multiple comparisons tests. In TCRdb, the immuneACCESS table is reduced to in-frame sequences with V and J assigned. These tables do not hold every clone; where another copy was compared, an unresolved V gene accounts for under half, and the others remain unexplained. Clonal size and the V and J genes are those of that table, whereas D and trimming came from the DNA. Within this sample are 80,000 or so clones, with about 85% of them counted one time only. The top ten clones comprise less than 1.6% of the sample.

Per the publication, the time point label means: baseline before first vaccination. Vaccinee samples came from UK trials COV001 and COV002, including a single-blind randomized controlled phase 2/3 trial of AZD1222 (ChAdOx1 nCoV-19) in healthy adults. For TCRbeta chain sequencing, PBMC samples from trial participants were taken at day 0 and at day 28 after the second dose. The CDR3 covers 15 residues, taking in both the cysteine and the phenylalanine. The sequence is cut down to CDR3 DNA, 45 bases in frame from base 1. V loses 5 bases of germline sequence and J loses 6 bases, and the interval between the two ends is 19 bases. Via the germline V gene, CDR1 is SGHTA and CDR2 FQGNSA. Notes on this clone: The target of this receptor is not known. One base away there is no much larger clone; base qualities are not given.

The sample here was peripheral blood, taken on day 0 of AZD1222 vaccination. The chain is assembled from TRBV7-2 and TRBJ1-2; TRBD1 is a possible D gene, resting on 5 matching bases. This TCR was sampled from an adult in good health. The CDR3 is CASSPRAGILNGYTF. The nucleotide sequence is given as TGTGCCAGCAGCCCCCGAGCAGGGATCCTCAATGGCTACACCTTC.